This TCR beta chain was sequenced for a study of T-cell memory formation after mild COVID-19. General study results and limits: CD4/CD8 balance characterized clones contracting day 15 to 85, and CD4+ skew characterized later expanders. Clones which contracted sat mainly in CM and EM if CD4+, and in EMRA if CD8+. What remained unconfirmed was the SARS-CoV-2 specificity of second-wave clones peaking on day 37.

This clonotype was found many times. The antigen remains unidentified. V trimming: 4 bases; J trimming: 8 bases; junction bases outside the gene matches: 17. The V gene's germline CDR1 is MGHRA and CDR2 YSYEKL. The CDR3 runs to 17 residues. TCRdb reanalysed the 5' RACE reads using MiXCR and keeps one entry per CDR3 protein. The data contain under 300,000 distinct CDR3 sequences, 7% to 10% of them singletons. What was sequenced was PBMCs or a T cell subset sorted from them (not recorded which). V and J are TRBV4-1 and TRBJ2-1, with TRBD2 matching 7 bases. The source is a young man who had mild COVID-19 (a few samples of this study predate the infection). Cell type and time point are not known. Written as DNA, the CDR3 is TGCGCCAGCAGCCCCCTCCACCTCAGGGAGGGCTCGGATGAGCAGTTCTTC. Translated, it gives CASSPLHLREGSDEQFF.